This TCR beta chain derives from a study of siplizumab effects on memory and regulatory T cells. Study-wide results and caveats: Alloreactive CD4+ clones that could be mapped were on average approximately 69% Treg-derived with siplizumab, against roughly 27% in controls. Naive T cells were seen as more diverse than memory cells and as major alloresponse contributors.

With 1 base removed from V and 5 bases from J, the gap between germline ends came to 18 bases. The CDR3 sequence is 17 residues long. CDR1 LGHNA and CDR2 YNFKEQ come from the germline V gene. As for this clone: Its antigen is not identified.

The study assayed some 110,000 TCR templates per sample. This table comes from immunoSEQ multiplex PCR, and its TCRdb copy is limited to in-frame clones, with some not included. The sample has about 100,000 clones, 94% seen once; the top ten hold roughly 0.6%. Sequenced sample: Tregs sorted from blood. This TCR was sampled from a human donor in good health. V gene TRBV4-2 combines with J gene TRBJ2-1; a possible D gene is TRBD1 (5 bases). This chain's CDR3 is CASSQVTAVRVHNEQFF. CDR3 sequence (DNA): TGTGCCAGCAGCCAAGTGACCGCGGTCAGGGTACACAATGAGCAGTTCTTC.